The 22 T cell receptor beta chains presented below share a single source sample, sequenced in a study of T cells after yellow fever vaccination. Via MiXCR, TCRdb re-called the 5' RACE reads, giving one row per CDR3 protein. Altogether roughly 32,000 distinct CDR3 sequences are present, 5% to 8.5% being singletons, with the ten largest covering roughly 23%. The source material was PBMCs, either bulk or a sorted T-cell subset (CD4+, CD8+, memory, or dextramer-sorted; not recorded which), sampled on the day of the first yellow fever vaccination. The receptors originated from a man younger than 35 who received the YFV17D yellow fever vaccine.

In its sample, this clonotype was seen a few times. The rearrangement links TRBV5-4 to TRBJ2-5; D is unresolved. Trimming took off 1 base at V and 2 bases at J, with 12 bases between the two ends. The CDR3 totals 15 residues. Germline V gene sequence: CDR1 SGHNT, CDR2 YYREEE (reference sequence). CDR3 region: CASSLQTGLQETQYF. CDR3 DNA: TGTGCCAGCAGCTTGCAAACCGGCCTACAAGAGACCCAGTACTTC. Looking up the rest from reference TRBV5-4 and TRBJ2-5 gives the full variable domain: ETGVTQSPTHLIKTRGQQVTLRCSSQSGHNTVSWYQQALGQGPQFIFQYYREEENGRGNFPPRFSGLQFPNYSSELNVNALELDDSALYLCASSLQTGLQETQYFGPGTRLLVL.

J is TRBJ1-2 and V is TRBV6-5, with a weak D call TRBD1 (5 bases). This CDR3 contains 16 residues. V was pared by 0 bases and J by 5 bases, with 16 bases between. CDR1 and CDR2 (germline): MNHEY, SVGAGI. The CDR3 DNA reads as TGTGCCAGCAGTTACTCTTTGGCAGGGAGTTTGTATGGCTACACCTTC. This sequence encodes CASSYSLAGSLYGYTF.

This clonotype has a handful of counts. The chain is built from TRBV12-3 or TRBV12-4 and TRBJ2-5; no reliable D call. V was shortened by 3 bases and J by 5 bases, with 10 bases between the two germline ends. The CDR3 sequence is 13 residues long. CDR3 coding DNA: TGTGCCAGCAGTTTTACCCAAAGGGAGACCCAGTACTTC. This translates into CASSFTQRETQYF.

This clonotype showed up many times. The chain combines TRBV6-5 with TRBJ2-3; 8 nucleotides agree with TRBD2. The trim removed 9 bases at V and 2 bases at J, leaving 10 bases unmatched. The CDR3 consists of 15 residues. Germline lookup yields CDR1 MNHEY and CDR2 SVGAGI. CDR3 in DNA: TGTGCCAGTACCCGTAGCGGGGCCCTCACAGATACGCAGTATTTT. Translated, it gives CASTRSGALTDTQYF.

The sample holds many counts of this clonotype. The rearrangement joins TRBV5-1 to TRBJ2-3; TRBD2 aligns across 9 bases. J lost 4 bases, V lost 4 bases, and 13 bases had no gene match. There are 17 residues in the CDR3. Germline CDR1 SGHRS, CDR2 YFSETQ. CDR3: CASSRVPGLAGADTQYF. Here the CDR3 DNA reads TGCGCCAGCAGCAGGGTCCCGGGACTAGCAGGCGCAGATACGCAGTATTTT.

This clonotype has only one observation. The genes are TRBV5-4 and TRBJ2-5; 13 positions agree with TRBD2. The CDR3 has 15 amino acids. The junction had 4 bases not matched to a gene; V was cut back by 4 bases and J by 4 bases. Looked up from germline, CDR1 is SGHNT and CDR2 is YYREEE (reference sequence). CDR3 residues: CASSRGLAGLETQYF. The CDR3 nucleotides are TGTGCCAGCAGCAGGGGACTAGCGGGGCTAGAGACCCAGTACTTC.

In its sample, this clonotype was seen many times. Mismatch with germline at one junction end may stem from a read error. The V gene is TRBV7-2, the J gene TRBJ2-5; TRBD1 aligns across 7 bases. This CDR3 contains 12 residues. The germline CDR1 and CDR2 sequences are SGHTA and FQGNSA. This CDR3 reads CASSRETGPGGF. The CDR3 DNA is TGTGCCAGCAGCCGGGAAACGGGGCCAGGGGGCTTC. Combining the CDR3 with reference TRBV7-2 and TRBJ2-5 gives the whole variable domain GAGVSQSPSNKVTEKGKDVELRCDPISGHTALYWYRQSLGQGLEFLIYFQGNSAPDKSGLPSDRFSAERTGGSVSTLTIQRTQQEDSAVYLCASSRETGPGGFGPGTRLLVL.

The V call is TRBV5-1, the J call TRBJ1-1; D ambiguous. Trimming shortened V by 4 bases and J by 0 bases, and 13 bases separated the two germline ends. The CDR3 covers 15 residues. Germline lookup yields CDR1 SGHRS and CDR2 YFSETQ. The CDR3 loop is CASSPTTDMNTEAFF. As DNA, the CDR3 is TGCGCCAGCAGCCCCACGACGGATATGAACACTGAAGCTTTCTTT.

This clonotype showed up just a few times. The V and J genes are TRBV11-2 and TRBJ2-3; D tentatively reads TRBD1 or TRBD2 (7 bases each). Per germline, CDR1 SGHAT and CDR2 FQNNGV. V lost 5 bases to trimming and J lost 6 bases, with 12 bases between them. This CDR3 comprises 13 residues. For the CDR3, the DNA is TGTGCCAGCAGCCAGGGGGAGGGGGATACGCAGTATTTT. This sequence encodes CASSQGEGDTQYF.

This clonotype was observed many times. The chain carries TRBV7-2 and TRBJ2-3, with D possibly being TRBD2 (6 bases). Germline CDR1 SGHTA, CDR2 FQGNSA. The V and J ends lost 0 bases and 5 bases respectively, with 9 bases between them. This CDR3 contains 14 residues. This CDR3 reads CASSLARRVDTQYF. CDR3 DNA sequence: TGTGCCAGCAGCTTAGCGCGGAGGGTAGATACGCAGTATTTT.

Ten or more counts support this clonotype. This chain joins TRBV5-6 and TRBJ2-3; D is ambiguous. The V gene lost 0 bases and the J gene lost 0 bases, with 5 bases spanning the gap. Germline assignment: CDR1 SGHDT and CDR2 YYEEEE. The CDR3 length is 14 residues. The chain's CDR3 is CASSLGRSTDTQYF. Here the CDR3 DNA reads TGTGCCAGCAGCTTGGGACGCAGCACAGATACGCAGTATTTT.

CDR3 amino acids: CASSLPGGFYEQYF. The CDR3 DNA is TGTGCCAGCAGCTTGCCAGGGGGCTTCTACGAGCAGTACTTC. The chain recombines TRBV5-4 with TRBJ2-7; TRBD1 aligns across 8 bases. J was trimmed by 3 bases and V by 1 base; bases with no gene match: 3. The CDR3 is 14 amino acids. The germline CDR1 and CDR2 sequences are SGHNT and YYREEE (reference sequence).

In this sample, this clonotype turned up many times. The chain joins TRBV2 to TRBJ2-2; TRBD1 matches 9 bases. The CDR3 spans 16 residues. Per germline, CDR1 SNHLY and CDR2 FYNNEI. The V segment lost 7 bases and the J segment 7 bases; nucleotides outside the gene matches: 13. This CDR3 is CASTMIRDREGGELFF. The DNA of the CDR3 is TGTGCCAGCACAATGATCCGGGACAGGGAAGGCGGGGAGCTGTTTTTT.

This clonotype was seen at least ten times. V gene TRBV4-3 combines with J gene TRBJ2-5; 7 positions match TRBD1. The CDR3 consists of 15 residues. CDR1 and CDR2 (germline): LGHNA, YSLEER. Trimming took 0 bases from V and 2 from J; bases not matched to a gene: 3. CDR3 in DNA: TGCGCCAGCAGCCAAGATTTCAGGGGGCAAGAGACCCAGTACTTC. Translating gives CASSQDFRGQETQYF.

The chain has TRBV7-2 and TRBJ2-7; D is tentatively TRBD1 or TRBD2 (5 bases each). Germline assignment: CDR1 SGHTA and CDR2 FQGNSA. The CDR3 totals 13 residues. V lost 5 bases, J lost 3 bases, and 11 bases lay in between. The CDR3 DNA reads TGTGCCAGCAGCCGGGACGGACGCTACGAGCAGTACTTC. This sequence encodes CASSRDGRYEQYF. The variable domain in full, with the rest retrieved from reference TRBV7-2 and TRBJ2-7, is GAGVSQSPSNKVTEKGKDVELRCDPISGHTALYWYRQSLGQGLEFLIYFQGNSAPDKSGLPSDRFSAERTGGSVSTLTIQRTQQEDSAVYLCASSRDGRYEQYFGPGTRLTVT.

The chain joins TRBV19 to TRBJ1-5; TRBD1 matches 8 bases. This CDR3 is built from 15 residues. The ends lost 8 bases at V and 2 bases at J; junction bases unmatched: 8. Germline CDR1 and CDR2: LNHDA and SQIVND (reference sequence). The CDR3, as DNA: TGTGCCAGTGCCCCAGGGGGCGTTCGCAATCAGCCCCAGCATTTT. Protein sequence: CASAPGGVRNQPQHF.

This clonotype was observed many times. The chain links TRBV11-2 to TRBJ2-2, with D perhaps TRBD1 (5 bases). Trimming removed 5 bases from V and 1 base from J, with 17 bases in between. The CDR3 is 17 residues long. Germline V gene sequence: CDR1 SGHAT, CDR2 FQNNGV. The chain's CDR3 is CASSLGQTRMNTGELFF. CDR3 DNA sequence: TGTGCCAGCAGCCTCGGACAAACTCGAATGAACACCGGGGAGCTGTTTTTT.

The table lists this clonotype with many counts. V usage is TRBV20-1 and J usage is TRBJ1-2; D call uncertain. Germline V gene lookup returns CDR1 DFQATT and CDR2 SNEGSKA (reference sequence). The CDR3 runs 13 residues. CDR3 nucleotides: TGCACCTGCTCTGCCCGCGATTTGTATGGCTACACCTTC. This sequence encodes CTCSARDLYGYTF.

By share of the sample, this clonotype is medium-sized (0.01 to 0.1%). The CDR3 reads CASSQDPGGATGELFF. In nucleotides, the CDR3 is TGTGCCAGCAGCCAAGATCCGGGGGGGGCCACCGGGGAGCTGTTTTTT. The V gene is TRBV4-2, the J gene TRBJ2-2; the match to TRBD2 covers 8 bases. Germline assignment: CDR1 LGHNA and CDR2 YNFKEQ. The trim removed 0 bases at V and 4 bases at J, leaving 4 bases unmatched. CDR3 length: 16 residues.

This clonotype was counted many times. This chain connects TRBV6-2 or TRBV6-3 to TRBJ2-3, with TRBD2 matching over 12 bases. The CDR3 has 14 residues. The germline CDR1 and CDR2 sequences are MNHEY and SVGEGT. V lost 9 bases, J lost 1 base, and 2 bases stayed unmatched. The CDR3 sequence: CASRLAGGTDTQYF. CDR3 nucleotide sequence: TGTGCCAGTAGACTAGCGGGGGGCACAGATACGCAGTATTTT.

This rearrangement joins TRBV3-1 to TRBJ2-1; a possible D gene is TRBD1 (7 bases). The ends were cut back, 10 bases at V and 4 bases at J, with 20 bases in the middle. The CDR3 length is 15 residues. Germline values: CDR1 LGHDT, CDR2 YNNKEL (reference sequence). CDR3 loop: CATCQGTAGYNEQFF. CDR3 sequence (DNA): TGTGCCACCTGCCAGGGGACAGCGGGTTACAATGAGCAGTTCTTC.

This chain uses TRBV7-6 with TRBJ2-1, with 8 positions matching TRBD2. In germline, CDR1 is SGHVS, CDR2 FNYEAQ. J gave up 4 bases and V 5 bases, and 7 bases lay outside the gene matches. CDR3 length: 15 amino acids. CDR3 loop: CASSLLAVLYNEQFF. DNA of the CDR3: TGTGCCAGCAGCCTACTAGCGGTTTTATACAATGAGCAGTTCTTC.